The 20 T cell receptor beta chains in this list originate from one sample, sequenced in a study of shared clonotypes between healthy human individuals. Clones were read by immunoSEQ multiplex PCR, and TCRdb kept only the in-frame ones, dropping some. The table shows some 2 million clones, with over 85% occurring only once. CD45RO-negative cells were positively selected for CCR7, leaving out terminally differentiated effector memory CD45RA+ cells. Input material: naive CD8+ T cells sorted from blood. The receptors originated from a man younger than 35 in good health.

V usage is TRBV7-3 and J usage is TRBJ2-2; D is possibly TRBD2 (6 bases). Germline lookup yields CDR1 SGHTA and CDR2 FQGTGA. The CDR3 runs 13 residues. V shed 5 bases and J shed 7 bases, with 11 bases lying between them. This CDR3 is CASSETGDGELFF. CDR3 in DNA: TGTGCCAGCAGCGAGACGGGGGACGGGGAGCTGTTTTTT.

The gene calls are TRBV2 and TRBJ2-7; 9 bases agree with TRBD2. In germline, CDR1 is SNHLY, CDR2 FYNNEI. CDR3 length: 15 residues. V lost 4 bases to trimming and J lost 3 bases; unmatched junction nucleotides: 7. The CDR3 bases are TGTGCCAGCAGTGTAGAGGGTAGCGGGAGCTACGAGCAGTACTTC. Its protein is CASSVEGSGSYEQYF. The full variable domain, completed using reference TRBV2 and TRBJ2-7, is EPEVTQTPSHQVTQMGQEVILRCVPISNHLYFYWYRQILGQKVEFLVSFYNNEISEKSEIFDDQFSVERPDGSNFTLKIRSTKLEDSAMYFCASSVEGSGSYEQYFGPGTRLTVT.

The chain has TRBV28 and TRBJ1-4; D perhaps matches TRBD1 (5 bases). This CDR3 contains 13 residues. The germline V gene encodes CDR1 MDHEN and CDR2 SYDVKM. V dropped 3 bases and J dropped 4 bases, with 6 bases sitting between them. CDR3 coding DNA: TGTGCCAGCAGTTTCCAGGGTAATGAAAAACTGTTTTTT. As protein: CASSFQGNEKLFF.

CDR3 nucleotides: TGTGCCAGCAGTTTCGACACGGGACAGGGCTCTTACGAGCAGTACTTC. Translating it yields CASSFDTGQGSYEQYF. The chain joins TRBV27 to TRBJ2-7, with 9 bases lining up with TRBD1. Germline CDR1 is MNHEY and CDR2 is SMNVEV (reference sequence). The J segment lost 4 bases and the V segment lost 3 bases, leaving 10 bases of the junction unmatched. CDR3 length: 16 residues.

The chain couples TRBV27 to TRBJ2-2, with D possibly matching TRBD1 (6 bases). CDR3 length: 15 residues. CDR1 MNHEY and CDR2 SMNVEV come from the germline V gene (reference sequence). Deletions cut 6 bases from V and 5 bases from J, with 16 bases between. The DNA for the CDR3 is TGTGCCAGCAGATTCCTCGGACAGTCAACCGGGGAGCTGTTTTTT. As protein: CASRFLGQSTGELFF.

To note about this clone: Other nucleotide sequences in the sample specify the same CDR3. The gene calls are TRBV13 and TRBJ2-7; tentative D call: TRBD2 (6 bases). V lost 5 bases to trimming and J lost 4 bases, with 12 bases between them. The CDR3 sequence is 13 residues long. Germline V gene lookup returns CDR1 PRHDT and CDR2 FYEKMQ (reference sequence). CDR3 region: CASSLSGSYEQYF. The CDR3 nucleotides are TGTGCCAGCAGCCTTAGCGGAAGTTACGAGCAGTACTTC. The complete variable domain, with remaining parts taken from reference TRBV13 and TRBJ2-7, reads AAGVIQSPRHLIKEKRETATLKCYPIPRHDTVYWYQQGPGQDPQFLISFYEKMQSDKGSIPDRFSAQQFSDYHSELNMSSLELGDSALYFCASSLSGSYEQYFGPGTRLTVT.

This sequence joins TRBV2 and TRBJ1-5, with D unresolved. The germline V and J ends were trimmed by 3 bases and 4 bases, with 10 bases remaining between them. Per the germline V gene, CDR1 is SNHLY and CDR2 is FYNNEI. The CDR3 has 14 residues. This chain's CDR3 is CASSDRTLNQPQHF. Written as DNA, the CDR3 is TGTGCCAGCAGTGACAGGACTTTAAATCAGCCCCAGCATTTT.

This clone was seen only once. This chain joins TRBV27 and TRBJ2-7, with TRBD2 matching 7 bases. CDR3 length equals 14 residues. After removal of 2 bases from V and 4 bases from J, the junction contained 5 bases not matched to a gene. From germline, CDR1 is MNHEY and CDR2 SMNVEV (reference sequence). DNA for the CDR3: TGTGCCAGCAGTTTAGGCGGGAGTTGGTACGAGCAGTACTTC. It yields the protein CASSLGGSWYEQYF.

This chain links TRBV27 with TRBJ2-7; the D is unclear. V was cut by 0 bases and J by 3 bases, with 6 bases left in between. The germline V gene has CDR1 MNHEY and CDR2 SMNVEV (reference sequence). The CDR3 extends over 13 amino acids. The CDR3 sequence: CASSLSTDYEQYF. The DNA for the CDR3 is TGTGCCAGCAGTTTATCGACGGACTACGAGCAGTACTTC.

The chain uses TRBV9 and TRBJ2-1, with D uncertain. Germline loops: CDR1 SGDLS, CDR2 YYNGEE. The CDR3 is 14 residues long. The V gene lost 0 bases and the J gene lost 4 bases, with 8 bases spanning the gap. The CDR3 here is CASSVAEEYNEQFF. The CDR3 nucleotides are TGTGCCAGCAGCGTAGCCGAAGAATACAATGAGCAGTTCTTC. Drawing the rest from reference TRBV9 and TRBJ2-1, the complete variable domain is DSGVTQTPKHLITATGQRVTLRCSPRSGDLSVYWYQQSLDQGLQFLIQYYNGEERAKGNILERFSAQQFPDLHSELNLSSLELGDSALYFCASSVAEEYNEQFFGPGTRLTVL.

Remarks on this clone: The same CDR3 also results from other DNA sequences found in this sample. This rearrangement joins TRBV7-9 to TRBJ2-7; 11 bases line up with TRBD2. Looked up from germline, CDR1 is SEHNR and CDR2 is FQNEAQ (reference sequence). The V gene end was trimmed by 3 bases and the J gene end by 4 bases; junction bases not matched to a gene: 5. The CDR3 loop spans 15 amino acids. DNA for the CDR3: TGTGCCAGCAGCTTGGGTGGGACTAGCGGTTACGAGCAGTACTTC. This gives the protein CASSLGGTSGYEQYF.

Of note for this clone: A read error may account for a junction end that differs from germline. J is TRBJ1-1 and V is TRBV29-1; D gene uncertain. This CDR3 is built from 12 residues. Germline-derived CDR1 and CDR2 are SQVTM and ANQGSEA. The CDR3: CSVVRTNTETFF. In nucleotides, the CDR3 is TGCAGCGTTGTACGGACTAACACTGAAACTTTCTTT. The complete variable domain, with remaining parts taken from reference TRBV29-1 and TRBJ1-1, reads SAVISQKPSRDICQRGTSLTIQCQVDSQVTMMFWYRQQPGQSLTLIATANQGSEATYESGFVIDKFPISRPNLTFSTLTVSNMSPEDSSIYLCSVVRTNTETFFGQGTRLTVV.

The V call is TRBV27, the J call TRBJ2-5, with a weak D call TRBD2 (5 bases). Germline V gene data show CDR1 as MNHEY and CDR2 as SMNVEV (reference sequence). V shed 8 bases and J shed 5 bases, with 15 bases lying between them. The CDR3 length is 13 residues. The CDR3 sequence: CASRSSGGETQYF. For the CDR3, the DNA is TGTGCCAGCCGTAGCAGCGGCGGGGAGACCCAGTACTTC.

The chain employs TRBV6-5 and TRBJ2-7; D remains ambiguous. Germline values: CDR1 MNHEY, CDR2 SVGAGI. The CDR3 has 14 residues. The ends were cut back, 0 bases at V and 4 bases at J, with 10 bases in the middle. CDR3 protein: CASSYSLQQYEQYF. CDR3 in DNA: TGTGCCAGCAGTTACTCGCTACAGCAGTACGAGCAGTACTTC.

The chain carries TRBV5-1 and TRBJ2-3; no definite D call. CDR1 and CDR2 (germline): SGHRS, YFSETQ. The CDR3 length is 15 residues. V was pared by 0 bases and J by 0 bases, with 8 bases between. The CDR3 is CASSLEGRSTDTQYF. The CDR3 DNA sequence: TGCGCCAGCAGCTTGGAAGGCAGGAGCACAGATACGCAGTATTTT.

The rearrangement joins TRBV5-1 to TRBJ1-5; no reliable D call. The CDR3 has 14 amino acids. Germline V gene lookup returns CDR1 SGHRS and CDR2 YFSETQ. V gave up 2 bases and J gave up 0 bases, with 6 bases separating them. CDR3 amino acids: CASSLDNSNQPQHF. CDR3 nucleotide sequence: TGCGCCAGCAGCTTAGATAATAGCAATCAGCCCCAGCATTTT.

J is TRBJ1-2 and V is TRBV28, with TRBD1 as a possible D gene (6 bases). CDR3 size: 12 residues. Germline-derived CDR1 and CDR2 are MDHEN and SYDVKM. The CDR3: CACQGWGYGYTF. The CDR3 DNA reads TGTGCGTGTCAGGGGTGGGGCTATGGCTACACCTTC.

The rearrangement joins TRBV7-9 to TRBJ2-3; no clear D. This CDR3 has 16 residues. V lost 4 bases, J lost 0 bases, and 14 bases lay in between. From germline, CDR1 is SEHNR and CDR2 FQNEAQ (reference sequence). The CDR3 coding sequence is TGTGCCAGCAGCTCCTCGGCAGCCCCTAGCACAGATACGCAGTATTTT. Its protein is CASSSSAAPSTDTQYF.

This rearrangement joins TRBV7-9 to TRBJ1-1, with 11 bases fitting TRBD1. V lost 5 bases, J lost 4 bases, and 6 bases stayed unmatched. Per the germline V gene, CDR1 is SEHNR and CDR2 is FQNEAQ (reference sequence). The CDR3 covers 15 residues. This CDR3 reads CASSPGDRGTTEAFF. As DNA, the CDR3 is TGTGCCAGCAGCCCCGGGGACAGGGGGACCACTGAAGCTTTCTTT.

As concerns this clone: The same CDR3 can be traced to other DNA sequences in this sample. This chain uses TRBV11-3 with TRBJ1-1; D is possibly TRBD1 (5 bases). Germline V lookup: CDR1 SGHNT, CDR2 YENEEA. The CDR3 is made up of 13 amino acids. V was clipped by 1 base and J by 5 bases, with 8 bases between them. CDR3 DNA: TGTGCCAGCAGCTTAGTGGGGGGAACTGAAGCTTTCTTT. It translates to CASSLVGGTEAFF.